This entry lists 21 T cell receptor beta chains sequenced from one sample in a study of human T cells and chemical hapten exposure. TCRdb independently ran MiXCR on the RACE reads; one entry per CDR3 protein. The data hold some 70,000 distinct CDR3 sequences, with approximately 35% observed a single time. Described time point: patch test 1, 2 weeks after DPC sensitization. Treatment specified: therapeutic diphenylcyclopropenone sensitization with weekly scalp DPC. The sample was whole blood, taken in connection with sensitization to the hapten diphenylcyclopropenone (DPC). The source is a man aged 35-49 years with alopecia areata. Some clones in this sample may be carry-over from other donors' samples.

This clonotype was counted a few times. The chain couples TRBV18 to TRBJ1-1, with D uncertain. Germline CDR1 and CDR2: KGHSH and LQKENI. V was shortened by 3 bases and J by 1 base, with 15 bases between the two germline ends. CDR3 length: 16 amino acids. CDR3 in amino acids: CASSPLPADENTEAFF. In DNA form, the CDR3 reads TGTGCCAGCTCACCCCTACCGGCGGACGAGAACACTGAAGCTTTCTTT.

The chain is built from TRBV28 and TRBJ1-1; tentatively, D is TRBD1 (5 bases). V was clipped by 9 bases and J by 1 base, with 12 bases between them. In germline, CDR1 is MDHEN, CDR2 SYDVKM. The CDR3 spans 13 residues. The CDR3 DNA is TGTGCCAGTAGGGGACCTGCGAACACTGAAGCTTTCTTT. It codes for CASRGPANTEAFF.

This clonotype appeared a few times. CDR3 DNA: TGCGCCAGCAGCGCGCTGTCAGCGGGTGGAGAGACCCAGTACTTC. Translation: CASSALSAGGETQYF. This chain links TRBV5-1 with TRBJ2-5, with D possibly matching TRBD2 (6 bases). Germline V lookup: CDR1 SGHRS, CDR2 YFSETQ. The CDR3 spans 15 residues. Trimming shortened V by 4 bases and J by 4 bases, and 17 bases separated the two germline ends.

This clonotype was seen a handful of times. The chain combines TRBV10-2 with TRBJ1-6; no clear D gene. Trimming stripped 6 bases from V and 6 bases from J, with 12 bases between. This CDR3 contains 14 residues. Germline CDR1 is WSHSY and CDR2 is SAAADI. This chain's CDR3 is CASSYEGINSPLHF. The DNA for the CDR3 is TGCGCCAGCAGCTACGAGGGAATTAATTCACCCCTCCACTTT.

The rearrangement links TRBV7-9 to TRBJ1-1; the D is unclear. This CDR3 is 15 amino acids long. The ends were cut back, 0 bases at V and 1 base at J, with 9 bases in the middle. Germline values: CDR1 SEHNR, CDR2 FQNEAQ (reference sequence). In nucleotides, the CDR3 is TGTGCCAGCAGCTTAGCGCGGACGGAGAACACTGAAGCTTTCTTT. It encodes CASSLARTENTEAFF.

This sequence joins TRBV12-3 or TRBV12-4 and TRBJ2-1; 7 nucleotides align to TRBD1. V shed 5 bases and J 4 bases; nucleotides not matched to a gene: 5. The CDR3 has 14 amino acids. CDR3 sequence reads: CASSPGTAYNEQFF. The CDR3 DNA is TGTGCCAGCAGTCCCGGGACAGCGTACAATGAGCAGTTCTTC.

The J gene is TRBJ2-3, the V gene TRBV29-1; D is unclear. The CDR3 is made up of 12 amino acids. Germline CDR1 is SQVTM and CDR2 is ANQGSEA. V dropped 4 bases and J dropped 2 bases, with 7 bases sitting between them. The CDR3 coding sequence is TGCAGCGTTGCACCTTTCACAGATACGCAGTATTTT. It translates to CSVAPFTDTQYF.

This clonotype has more than one count but fewer than ten. The V gene is TRBV7-2, the J gene TRBJ1-5; D is possibly TRBD1 (5 bases). The V gene lost 0 bases and the J gene lost 7 bases, with 13 bases spanning the gap. Germline CDR1 reads SGHTA; CDR2 reads FQGNSA. CDR3 length: 15 residues. The CDR3 bases are TGTGCCAGCAGCTTAGCCGGGACGTACATGCAGCCCCAGCATTTT. Translation: CASSLAGTYMQPQHF.

The rearrangement uses TRBV30 and TRBJ2-2, with D possibly being TRBD2 (5 bases). This CDR3 has 13 amino acids. The V and J ends lost 4 bases and 1 base respectively, with 7 bases between them. Germline CDR1 and CDR2: GTSNPN and SVGIG (reference sequence). The DNA for the CDR3 is TGTGCCTGGACTAGCTGGAACACCGGGGAGCTGTTTTTT. Its translation: CAWTSWNTGELFF.

This chain uses TRBV15 with TRBJ2-5; 14 bases line up with TRBD2. Germline V gene sequence: CDR1 LNHNV, CDR2 YYDKDF (reference sequence). The CDR3 has 15 residues. Trimming took 5 bases from V and 3 from J; bases not matched to a gene: 2. In DNA form, the CDR3 reads TGTGCCACCAGCGCGGGACTAGCGGGAGAAGAGACCCAGTACTTC. Its translation: CATSAGLAGEETQYF.

This clonotype has a handful of counts. V and J are TRBV28 and TRBJ1-4; 8 nucleotides align to TRBD1. Germline-derived CDR1 and CDR2 are MDHEN and SYDVKM. Trimming cost V 4 bases and J 6 bases; bases outside gene matches: 7. This CDR3 has 15 residues. The CDR3 reads CASSSVGTGYEKLFF. DNA of the CDR3: TGTGCCAGCAGTTCGGTCGGGACAGGCTATGAAAAACTGTTTTTT.

This clonotype came up a few times. The chain recombines TRBV3-1 with TRBJ1-5; D remains unclear. CDR1 LGHDT and CDR2 YNNKEL come from the germline V gene (reference sequence). CDR3 length: 13 amino acids. Trimming left V 1 base short and J 7 bases short, with 8 bases between. Here the CDR3 DNA reads TGTGCCAGCAGCCAAGGGCAGAAACAGCCCCAGCATTTT. Its translation: CASSQGQKQPQHF.

This chain joins TRBV25-1 and TRBJ2-3, with D hard to call. CDR1 and CDR2 from the germline V gene are MGHDK and SYGVNS. The CDR3 consists of 16 residues. Trimming took off 3 bases at V and 3 bases at J, with 16 bases between the two ends. This CDR3 is CASSDGRTSGTDTQYF. The DNA for the CDR3 is TGTGCCAGCAGTGACGGACGTACCTCTGGGACAGATACGCAGTATTTT.

This clonotype was recorded a few times. The rearrangement links TRBV11-1 to TRBJ1-1, with a weak D call TRBD1 (5 bases). CDR1 and CDR2 from the germline V gene are SGHAT and FQDESV (reference sequence). The CDR3 runs to 20 residues. V lost 8 bases, J lost 0 bases, and 31 bases lay in between. The CDR3 reads CASLRLSGGPPWALNTEAFF. CDR3 coding DNA: TGTGCCAGCCTGCGTCTGTCGGGGGGACCCCCTTGGGCCCTGAACACTGAAGCTTTCTTT.

The table lists this clonotype with a count of one. The rearrangement joins TRBV6-2 or TRBV6-3 to TRBJ2-2, with 11 nucleotides matching TRBD2. Per germline, CDR1 MNHEY and CDR2 SVGEGT. V shed 0 bases and J 4 bases; nucleotides not matched to a gene: 13. This CDR3 spans 20 amino acids. CDR3 DNA: TGTGCCAGCAGTTACTCGACTAGCGGGACTTACTCCCGGGGCACCGGGGAGCTGTTTTTT. Its translation: CASSYSTSGTYSRGTGELFF.

This sequence joins TRBV9 and TRBJ1-3; a possible D gene is TRBD1 (5 bases). The CDR3 is made up of 15 amino acids. Trimming stripped 1 base from V and 2 bases from J, with 10 bases between. Germline CDR1 and CDR2: SGDLS and YYNGEE. CDR3 amino acids: CASSVKGEPGNTIYF. In DNA form, the CDR3 reads TGTGCCAGCAGCGTAAAAGGGGAGCCTGGAAACACCATATATTTT.

In this sample, this clonotype turned up a few times. The chain uses TRBV29-1 and TRBJ2-7, with D perhaps assigned TRBD1 or TRBD2 (7 bases each). Trimming left V 7 bases short and J 0 bases short, with 16 bases between. Germline-derived CDR1 and CDR2 are SQVTM and ANQGSEA. The CDR3 loop spans 14 amino acids. CDR3 amino acids: CSAIKRDSSYEQYF. The CDR3 DNA reads as TGCAGCGCAATCAAGCGGGACAGCTCCTACGAGCAGTACTTC.

This chain connects TRBV19 to TRBJ1-6, with D possibly TRBD1 on 5 matching bases. The CDR3 length is 15 residues. Germline V gives CDR1 LNHDA, CDR2 SQIVND (reference sequence). Trimming took off 7 bases at V and 7 bases at J, with 17 bases between the two ends. The CDR3 region has the DNA TGTGCCAGTACCCCACAGGTTTCAAGAAATTCACCCCTCCACTTT. It codes for CASTPQVSRNSPLHF.

The chain employs TRBV6-2 or TRBV6-3 and TRBJ2-5, with TRBD1 matching over 7 bases. The length of the CDR3 is 15 residues. CDR1 is MNHEY and CDR2 is SVGEGT in the germline V gene. With 2 bases clipped from V and 3 bases from J, the junction kept 6 bases outside the gene matches. The DNA of the CDR3 is TGTGCCAGCAGTTACCTTCGACAGGGTGAAGAGACCCAGTACTTC. This encodes CASSYLRQGEETQYF.

V is TRBV7-6 and J is TRBJ2-1; 9 bases line up with TRBD2. Germline assignment: CDR1 SGHVS and CDR2 FNYEAQ. Trimming at V came to 3 bases and at J to 1 base, leaving 4 bases not matched to a gene. The CDR3 runs to 16 residues. Written as DNA, the CDR3 is TGTGCCAGCAGCTTGACTAGCGGAGTATCCTACAATGAGCAGTTCTTC. It yields the protein CASSLTSGVSYNEQFF.

This clonotype was observed a handful of times. The chain has TRBV18 and TRBJ1-2; D gene unclear. The CDR3 totals 13 residues. Trimming stripped 0 bases from V and 2 bases from J, with 4 bases between. Per germline, CDR1 KGHSH and CDR2 LQKENI. CDR3 bases: TGTGCCAGCTCACCACCAGAGAACTATGGCTACACCTTC. Translation: CASSPPENYGYTF.